Listed here are 24 T cell receptor delta chains from one sample, sequenced in a study of Vδ1+ human thymocytes. RNA was extracted from the cells and then reverse transcribed. The CDR3 regions were amplified by multiplex PCR from V-gene primers to a constant-region primer. TCRdb reanalysed the multiplex PCR reads with CATT. This table has about 75,000 delta-chain clones, roughly a third appearing once. Study-level results: Thymic TRG and TRD repertoires appeared highly polyclonal, with Gaussian CDR3 length distributions.

Which antigens these TCRs recognize remains unknown. Material for sequencing was Vdelta1+ gamma-delta thymocytes from the thymus. Subset given: FACS-sorted CD3+ TCRalphabeta- TCRVdelta1+ TCRVdelta2- thymocytes. The receptors derive from a boy under three years old who had congenital heart surgery.

Only a few counts were recorded for this clone. This rearrangement joins TRDV1 to TRDJ1; 7 positions match TRDD3. This CDR3 has 16 amino acids. CDR1 and CDR2 from the germline V gene are TSWWSYY and QGS. Trimming at V came to 2 bases and at J to 0 bases, leaving 6 bases not matched to a gene. Here the CDR3 DNA reads TGTGCTCTTGGGGAAGCCGGGGGATTAAACACCGATAAACTCATCTTT. It encodes CALGEAGGLNTDKLIF.

This clone was counted only a few times. The chain links TRDV1 to TRDJ1; the match to TRDD3 covers 10 bases. CDR3 size: 23 residues. Germline lookup yields CDR1 TSWWSYY and CDR2 QGS. The V gene end was trimmed by 2 bases and the J gene end by 0 bases; junction bases not matched to a gene: 24. CDR3: CALGESLPTYPRTGGLYTDKLIF. The CDR3 nucleotides are TGTGCTCTTGGGGAATCACTTCCTACATACCCTCGTACTGGGGGATTGTACACCGATAAACTCATCTTT.

In its sample, this clone was seen a few times. The V gene is TRDV1, the J gene TRDJ1; 9 bases agree with TRDD3. CDR1 TSWWSYY and CDR2 QGS come from the germline V gene. Trimming removed 1 base from V and 5 bases from J; junction bases left unmatched: 26. The CDR3 has 22 residues. The CDR3 sequence: CALGERNYGSYWGTPSSDKLIF. CDR3 DNA: TGTGCTCTTGGGGAACGAAACTACGGTTCTTACTGGGGGACCCCGAGCTCGGATAAACTCATCTTT.

The chain recombines TRDV1 with TRDJ1, with D perhaps matching TRDD3 (6 bases). Trimming took 4 bases from V and 0 from J, leaving 33 bases between them. The CDR3 consists of 22 residues. Germline assignment: CDR1 TSWWSYY and CDR2 QGS. As DNA, the CDR3 is TGTGCTCTTGGGGGCCCCCCCCGATGCACCTTGGGGGGGAGACCGTACACCGATAAACTCATCTTT. It encodes CALGGPPRCTLGGRPYTDKLIF.

The V gene is TRDV1, the J gene TRDJ1, with 10 bases fitting TRDD3. J was trimmed by 3 bases and V by 4 bases; bases with no gene match: 14. Germline CDR1 is TSWWSYY and CDR2 is QGS. This CDR3 is 18 amino acids long. The chain's CDR3 is CALGVPSTGGWGSDKLIF. As DNA, the CDR3 is TGTGCTCTTGGGGTACCCAGTACTGGGGGATGGGGGTCCGATAAACTCATCTTT.

This chain joins TRDV1 and TRDJ1, with D possibly TRDD3 on 5 matching bases. Germline V gives CDR1 TSWWSYY, CDR2 QGS. This CDR3 comprises 16 residues. The ends were cut back, 8 bases at V and 3 bases at J, with 22 bases in the middle. CDR3 DNA: TGTGCTCTTTCGTCGTCTACTGGTGATCACCCCGATAAACTCATCTTT. Its protein is CALSSSTGDHPDKLIF.

In regard to this clone: The junction and the germline gene differ at one end; a read error may be behind it. The chain couples TRDV2 to TRDJ2; TRDD3 matches at 12 bases. The CDR3 sequence is 17 residues long. Germline CDR1 GEAIGNYY, CDR2 EKD. The CDR3 nucleotides are TGTGCCACCGGCCTGGGGGATACGCCTGCTTTGGCAGCACAACTCTTCTTT. It encodes CATGLGDTPALAAQLFF.

V is TRDV1 and J is TRDJ1, with TRDD3 identical over 8 bases. Per germline, CDR1 TSWWSYY and CDR2 QGS. V was clipped by 4 bases and J by 2 bases; unmatched bases: 18. This CDR3 is 19 amino acids long. The DNA of the CDR3 is TGTGCTCTTGGGGCACCTACGGGCGAGCGGGGATACATTACCGATAAACTCATCTTT. Amino acid sequence: CALGAPTGERGYITDKLIF.

The V and J genes are TRDV1 and TRDJ1, with 7 bases lining up with TRDD3. V shed 5 bases, J shed 0 bases, and the junction held 27 bases outside the gene matches. The germline V gene encodes CDR1 TSWWSYY and CDR2 QGS. The length of the CDR3 is 22 residues. The CDR3 spells CALGYDLPHPFYWGTYTDKLIF. The DNA of the CDR3 is TGTGCTCTTGGGTACGATCTTCCCCATCCTTTCTATTGGGGGACTTACACCGATAAACTCATCTTT.

This clone has just one count. J is TRDJ1 and V is TRDV1; a possible D gene is TRDD3 (6 bases). The CDR3 sequence is 21 residues long. CDR1 and CDR2 (germline): TSWWSYY, QGS. Trimming removed 2 bases at V and 1 base at J, with 29 bases between. CDR3 sequence reads: CALGELSGDPRSGSFTDKLIF. Here the CDR3 DNA reads TGTGCTCTTGGGGAATTGTCTGGGGACCCCCGATCAGGTTCGTTCACCGATAAACTCATCTTT.

This clone was detected ten times or more. The J gene is TRDJ1, the V gene TRDV2; TRDD3 agrees at 13 bases. V lost 1 base to trimming and J lost 3 bases; unmatched junction nucleotides: 13. CDR1 and CDR2 (germline): GEAIGNYY, EKD. The CDR3 consists of 19 residues. For the CDR3, the DNA is TGTGCCTGTGACACATCTGGTACTGGGGGATACGTAGTGTCCGATAAACTCATCTTT. This encodes CACDTSGTGGYVVSDKLIF.

This clone was seen a few times. The chain uses TRDV1 and TRDJ1; TRDD3 matches at 13 bases. This CDR3 contains 21 residues. The J segment lost 4 bases and the V segment lost 2 bases, leaving 19 bases of the junction unmatched. Germline CDR1 TSWWSYY, CDR2 QGS. This CDR3 is CALGEILTRTGGYVDIDKLIF. CDR3 bases: TGTGCTCTTGGGGAAATTCTTACCCGGACTGGGGGATACGTTGACATCGATAAACTCATCTTT.

J is TRDJ1 and V is TRDV1, with 10 positions matching TRDD3. The CDR3 consists of 21 residues. CDR1 TSWWSYY and CDR2 QGS come from the germline V gene. Trimming cost V 1 base and J 10 bases; bases outside gene matches: 27. CDR3 in DNA: TGTGCTCTTGGGGAACCGGAAGGAGAGTTCCTGGGGGATAAGCTGGGGGATGGACTCATCTTT. It translates to CALGEPEGEFLGDKLGDGLIF.

The V gene is TRDV1, the J gene TRDJ1, with no clear D. V lost 2 bases, J lost 6 bases, and 28 bases lay in between. Germline V lookup: CDR1 TSWWSYY, CDR2 QGS. The CDR3 extends over 19 amino acids. In DNA form, the CDR3 reads TGTGCTCTTGGGGAAGTACCTGACCTCCAGCCGACCCACCACTATAAACTCATCTTT. Translating gives CALGEVPDLQPTHHYKLIF.

Points on this clone: Other DNA sequences in this specimen translate into the identical CDR3. V usage is TRDV1 and J usage is TRDJ1, with TRDD3 as a possible D gene (5 bases). The CDR3 sequence is 14 residues long. Deletions cut 0 bases from V and 9 bases from J, with 14 bases between. CDR1 and CDR2 (germline): TSWWSYY, QGS. In nucleotides, the CDR3 is TGTGCTCTTGGGGAACTGCTGGGTTCTAGGCAACTCATCTTT. Protein sequence: CALGELLGSRQLIF.

This clone came up a few times. The chain has TRDV1 and TRDJ1; 11 bases agree with TRDD3. This CDR3 has 17 amino acids. Germline CDR1 is TSWWSYY and CDR2 is QGS. V dropped 0 bases and J dropped 10; count of bases not matched to a gene: 13. The CDR3 protein is CALGELNPLLGDIGLIF. For the CDR3, the DNA is TGTGCTCTTGGGGAACTTAACCCATTACTGGGGGATATCGGACTCATCTTT.

The V and J genes are TRDV1 and TRDJ1, with 10 bases identical to TRDD3. J was trimmed by 0 bases and V by 0 bases; bases with no gene match: 28. Looked up from germline, CDR1 is TSWWSYY and CDR2 is QGS. The CDR3 has 25 residues. The CDR3: CALGELRLFLRMGDTRGIYTDKLIF. CDR3 coding DNA: TGTGCTCTTGGGGAACTGCGGCTCTTCCTACGAATGGGGGATACACGGGGGATTTACACCGATAAACTCATCTTT.

Only a few counts were recorded for this clone. V usage is TRDV1 and J usage is TRDJ1; 11 bases fit TRDD3. CDR3 size: 18 residues. Germline CDR1 reads TSWWSYY; CDR2 reads QGS. V lost 2 bases to trimming and J lost 4 bases; unmatched junction nucleotides: 12. CDR3 protein: CALGETLELGDRNDKLIF. The CDR3 bases are TGTGCTCTTGGGGAAACATTAGAACTGGGGGATAGGAACGATAAACTCATCTTT.

This clone was observed a few times. The gene calls are TRDV1 and TRDJ1; 9 bases match TRDD3. V lost 8 bases, J lost 0 bases, and 31 bases stayed unmatched. The CDR3 is 23 amino acids. Germline CDR1 reads TSWWSYY; CDR2 reads QGS. The CDR3 sequence: CALLTRNSSEVLGDQADTDKLIF. CDR3 nucleotide sequence: TGTGCTCTTCTTACACGAAACTCTTCCGAGGTACTGGGGGACCAGGCGGACACCGATAAACTCATCTTT.

V usage is TRDV1 and J usage is TRDJ1; 9 bases line up with TRDD3. Unmatched junction bases numbered 22, after V lost 1 base and J lost 4 bases. Germline V gives CDR1 TSWWSYY, CDR2 QGS. This CDR3 spans 21 amino acids. The CDR3 nucleotides are TGTGCTCTTGGGGAACCTACGGATCAAAGGGGGCCACTGGGGGAATGCGATAAACTCATCTTT. Translating gives CALGEPTDQRGPLGECDKLIF.

This clone appeared a few times. The chain links TRDV1 to TRDJ1; 8 bases are shared with TRDD3. Germline CDR1 is TSWWSYY and CDR2 is QGS. J gave up 0 bases and V 3 bases, and 15 bases lay outside the gene matches. CDR3 size: 19 residues. For the CDR3, the DNA is TGTGCTCTTGGGGAGGTTCTACGTGGGGGATCTGAAAACACCGATAAACTCATCTTT. Amino acids: CALGEVLRGGSENTDKLIF.

Only a few counts were recorded for this clone. The chain recombines TRDV1 with TRDJ1; 7 bases match TRDD2. Germline assignment: CDR1 TSWWSYY and CDR2 QGS. The CDR3 length is 18 residues. Germline trimming cut 2 bases from V and 4 bases from J; bases unmatched to any gene: 16. The CDR3 protein is CALGESCGFLCTSDKLIF. In nucleotides, the CDR3 is TGTGCTCTTGGGGAATCTTGTGGCTTCCTATGTACAAGCGATAAACTCATCTTT.

The chain joins TRDV1 to TRDJ1; TRDD3 matches at 11 bases. This CDR3 comprises 20 residues. The trim removed 3 bases at V and 3 bases at J, leaving 18 bases unmatched. CDR1 is TSWWSYY, CDR2 QGS, per germline. This CDR3 is CALGDVTSWGIRNSSDKLIF. DNA of the CDR3: TGTGCTCTTGGGGACGTTACTTCGTGGGGGATACGTAATAGTTCCGATAAACTCATCTTT.

The V and J genes are TRDV1 and TRDJ1; 9 bases are a match to TRDD3. This CDR3 comprises 17 residues. Germline lookup yields CDR1 TSWWSYY and CDR2 QGS. V lost 6 bases to trimming and J lost 1 base; unmatched junction nucleotides: 12. CDR3 DNA sequence: TGTGCTCTTGGAGCGACTTTACTCTGGGGGATCACCGATAAACTCATCTTT. It encodes CALGATLLWGITDKLIF.